The 2 T cell receptor beta chains in this list originate from one sample, sequenced in a study of T cell clonotyping in hematopoietic cell transplantation. Time point given: recipient sample about 28 days before transplant, after cytoreduction. The assay was immunoSEQ multiplex PCR, and TCRdb's table has in-frame clones only and misses some. Of roughly 20,000 clones in the sample, around 88% were seen once. The sequences come from peripheral blood mononuclear cells, collected before stem cell transplant. The receptors shown here come from a man aged 50-59 years with acute myeloid leukemia. Some clones in this sample may be carry-over from other donors' samples.

This clone occurred a few times. This sequence joins TRBV7-9 and TRBJ1-2; 7 bases align to TRBD1. The germline V gene has CDR1 SEHNR and CDR2 FQNEAQ (reference sequence). The ends lost 3 bases at V and 0 bases at J; junction bases unmatched: 7. This CDR3 is built from 16 residues. The CDR3: CASSLTGTAANYGYTF. As DNA, the CDR3 is TGTGCCAGCAGCTTGACCGGGACAGCTGCTAACTATGGCTACACCTTC.

This clone is a singleton in its sample. V gene TRBV7-2 combines with J gene TRBJ2-3, with 10 bases aligning to TRBD2. Germline lookup yields CDR1 SGHTA and CDR2 FQGNSA. This CDR3 is 16 amino acids long. V shed 4 bases, J shed 0 bases, and the junction held 4 bases outside the gene matches. CDR3 in DNA: TGTGCCAGCAGCTGGGATAGCGGGGGGAGCACAGATACGCAGTATTTT. This codes for CASSWDSGGSTDTQYF.